The next 12 T cell receptor beta chains were all read from a single sample in a study of CD8 T cells in ankylosing spondylitis. Using its own MiXCR run on the 5' RACE reads, TCRdb lists one record per CDR3 protein. Among some 290,000 distinct CDR3 sequences listed, roughly 20% were seen once. The sample comprised blood, either unsorted or a sorted T cell fraction (not recorded which). The receptors here all came from a male donor with ankylosing spondylitis or in good health (not recorded which).

A few counts support this clonotype. This chain connects TRBV6-5 to TRBJ2-3; 10 bases align to TRBD2. Per germline, CDR1 MNHEY and CDR2 SVGAGI. Unmatched junction bases numbered 3, after V lost 0 bases and J lost 0 bases. This CDR3 is built from 17 residues. CDR3 coding DNA: TGTGCCAGCAGTTACTCACTAGCGGGGCGTAGCACAGATACGCAGTATTTT. Translating gives CASSYSLAGRSTDTQYF.

V usage is TRBV20-1 and J usage is TRBJ2-2; D uncertain. This CDR3 comprises 14 residues. Trimming left V 6 bases short and J 2 bases short, with 13 bases between. Germline V gene sequence: CDR1 DFQATT, CDR2 SNEGSKA (reference sequence). CDR3 sequence: CSAPLGLNTGELFF. The CDR3 bases are TGCAGTGCCCCCCTGGGCCTAAACACCGGGGAGCTGTTTTTT.

This clonotype was seen ten or more times. The rearrangement uses TRBV28 and TRBJ2-3, with 7 bases lining up with TRBD2. V lost 6 bases to trimming and J lost 6 bases; unmatched junction nucleotides: 9. There are 14 residues in the CDR3. Looked up from germline, CDR1 is MDHEN and CDR2 is SYDVKM. In DNA, the CDR3 is TGTGCCAGCAGGTTGCGGGAGCTGGTGGATACGCAGTATTTT. It specifies CASRLRELVDTQYF.

The V gene is TRBV6-6, the J gene TRBJ2-1; weak D call: TRBD1 (5 bases). Germline V lookup: CDR1 MNHNY, CDR2 SVGAGI (reference sequence). Deletions cut 9 bases from V and 0 bases from J, with 6 bases between. The CDR3 spans 12 residues. The CDR3 nucleotides are TGTGCCAGTCAGGGCTCCTACAATGAGCAGTTCTTC. As protein: CASQGSYNEQFF.

This clonotype was observed many times. The chain links TRBV6-5 to TRBJ2-7; 10 bases agree with TRBD2. The CDR3 is 16 residues long. The V gene's germline CDR1 is MNHEY and CDR2 SVGAGI. Trimming took 4 bases from V and 2 from J; bases not matched to a gene: 8. The CDR3 is CASSSQLAGGTYEQYV. The CDR3 DNA reads as TGTGCCAGCAGTTCGCAGTTAGCGGGAGGCACCTACGAGCAGTACGTC.

This clonotype was detected a few times. The chain couples TRBV3-1 to TRBJ2-1; 9 nucleotides align to TRBD2. The germline V gene encodes CDR1 LGHDT and CDR2 YNNKEL (reference sequence). The CDR3 is made up of 13 amino acids. The J segment lost 9 bases and the V segment lost 4 bases, leaving 4 bases of the junction unmatched. CDR3 nucleotides: TGTGCCAGCAGCCTGGGACTAGCTGGTGAGCAGTTCTTC. This encodes CASSLGLAGEQFF.

The V call is TRBV10-3, the J call TRBJ2-1, with 13 bases matching TRBD2. The CDR3 loop spans 14 amino acids. V lost 4 bases to trimming and J lost 8 bases; unmatched junction nucleotides: 2. The V gene's germline CDR1 is ENHRY and CDR2 SYGVKD. The CDR3 loop is CAISGGLAGDEQFF. DNA of the CDR3: TGTGCCATCAGTGGCGGACTAGCGGGAGATGAGCAGTTCTTC.

J is TRBJ1-5 and V is TRBV27; 7 positions agree with TRBD1. With 5 bases clipped from V and 0 bases from J, the junction kept 7 bases outside the gene matches. The CDR3 length is 16 residues. Germline CDR1 MNHEY, CDR2 SMNVEV (reference sequence). DNA of the CDR3: TGTGCCAGCAGTAGGGACAGATCAACTAGCAATCAGCCCCAGCATTTT. Protein: CASSRDRSTSNQPQHF.

V and J are TRBV10-3 and TRBJ2-2; D is ambiguous. The CDR3 covers 14 residues. Germline V gives CDR1 ENHRY, CDR2 SYGVKD. V lost 10 bases and J lost 4, with 16 bases in between. This chain's CDR3 is CASAVRSGTGELFF. In DNA, the CDR3 is TGTGCCAGCGCCGTGCGGTCGGGCACCGGGGAGCTGTTTTTT.

A few counts support this clonotype. V and J are TRBV12-3 or TRBV12-4 and TRBJ1-2, with 9 bases aligning to TRBD1. The V and J ends lost 5 bases and 5 bases, in that order; junction bases with no gene match: 3. This CDR3 comprises 13 residues. CDR3 protein: CASSRDRAYGYTF. CDR3 bases: TGTGCCAGCAGTCGGGACAGGGCTTATGGCTACACCTTC.

The rearrangement joins TRBV11-2 to TRBJ2-3; 12 nucleotides line up with TRBD2. CDR1 and CDR2 from the germline V gene are SGHAT and FQNNGV. The CDR3 runs to 20 residues. V lost 0 bases to trimming and J lost 5 bases; unmatched junction nucleotides: 15. Here the CDR3 reads CASSLDLGQTSGSRRDTQYF. The CDR3 DNA is TGTGCCAGCAGCTTAGATCTGGGACAGACTAGCGGGAGTCGACGAGATACGCAGTATTTT.

This clonotype has more than one count but fewer than ten. The CDR3: CASSPRTTGAGDSNQPQHF. The CDR3 coding sequence is TGTGCCAGCTCACCACGTACTACAGGGGCGGGCGATAGCAATCAGCCCCAGCATTTT. V usage is TRBV18 and J usage is TRBJ1-5; 7 positions agree with TRBD1. CDR1 and CDR2 (germline): KGHSH, LQKENI. The CDR3 consists of 19 residues. J lost 0 bases, V lost 1 base, and 12 bases had no gene match.